The count of the clone carrying this TCR beta chain is one. The antigen is unknown. These data originate in a study of OX40 agonist ivuxolimab in advanced cancers. Study as a whole: Ivuxolimab was delivered to patients intravenously every 2 weeks at doses spanning 0.01 to 10 mg/kg. Melanoma, hepatocellular carcinoma, head and neck or renal cell cancer occurred in dose-escalation patients. Study-wide results and limits: Normalized expansion of T-cell clones was also low for some nonresponders.

TCRdb's copy holds only in-frame clones and misses some; the assay was immunoSEQ multiplex PCR. The data contain tens of thousands of clones, 80% to 90% of them seen just once; the ten biggest clones take up about 4.7%. The input for sequencing was CD4+ or CD8+ T cells sorted from blood, taken in a trial of the OX40 agonist ivuxolimab. This sequence originates from an adult with an advanced solid tumor such as melanoma, head and neck, liver or kidney cancer.

CDR3 in DNA: TGTGCCAGTAGTAAAAGGACAGGGAAGGCCTTTTACGAGCAGTACTTC. Translating gives CASSKRTGKAFYEQYF. J is TRBJ2-7 and V is TRBV19; 8 bases are a match to TRBD1. Germline V gives CDR1 LNHDA, CDR2 SQIVND (reference sequence). CDR3 size: 16 residues. V dropped 4 bases and J dropped 4; count of bases not matched to a gene: 12.